The clone carrying this T cell receptor beta chain was counted only a few times. The antigen is unknown. This record comes from a study of human T cells and chemical hapten exposure. Study-wide points: PT1 expanded TCR counts and patch test score correlated positively.

Time point of the sample: patch test 3, about 24 weeks after DPC sensitization. Treatment specified: therapeutic diphenylcyclopropenone sensitization with weekly scalp DPC. Alopecia patients deemed DPC-suitable, aged 18 to 70, excluding pregnancy. Original processing notes: Samples ranged from about 23,224 to 700,000 TCRs, with a median of roughly 96,000. TCRdb called the RACE reads again in MiXCR, with one record for every CDR3 protein. Clone size and V and J calls follow TCRdb, not the original study. The table lists around 110,000 distinct CDR3 sequences, 11% of them singletons. V was trimmed by 4 bases and J by 2 bases, leaving 14 bases between them. The CDR3 length is 15 residues. Germline V CDR1 and CDR2: MDHEN, SYDVKM.

Source: whole blood, taken in connection with sensitization to the hapten diphenylcyclopropenone (DPC). This TCR was sampled from a woman in her 50s with alopecia areata. Some clones in this sample may be carry-over from other donors' samples. This chain joins TRBV28 and TRBJ1-2; possibly TRBD1 for D (6 bases). The DNA for the CDR3 is TGTGCCAGCAGTTCGGGCACAGGGATGAACTATGGCTACACCTTC. Protein product: CASSSGTGMNYGYTF.